This note documents a single TCR beta chain sequence. The antigen it binds to is not known. No base qualities exist here, and no much larger clone lies one base off it. The record originates from a study of cytomegalovirus exposure and HLA in healthy donors (dated by TCRdb to about 2017). Regarding the study in general: An earlier analysis of 587 of the donors reported 276 Gb of sequence data and around 110 million unique TCR beta sequences obtained from around 190 million T cells. Around 300 gigabases of sequencing data and some 85 million unique TCR sequences were included in an early release covering roughly 700 HLA-typed donors. Among the approximately 400 genotyped donors, around 79% belonged to the genetic ancestry cluster associated with self-reported Caucasian donors. The aim of the study was to test whether cataloging public T cell receptors could identify signatures of past pathogen exposure. The study profiled the T cell repertoires of about 640 subjects by immunosequencing and related them to cytomegalovirus serostatus. Along with the approximately 620-subject first cohort, a separate validation cohort of roughly 110 different subjects was used. To predict cytomegalovirus infection status, the study combined high-throughput TCR immunosequencing, statistical association of individual TCRs with disease status, and machine learning. A later analysis re-examined previously published TCR beta repertoires from about 670 donors and added high-resolution HLA genotyping to investigate patterns of TCR occurrence. Rather than using new phenotypic data, the later analysis identified candidate immune exposures from TCR beta sequences and from how often those sequences occurred across donors. In an earlier analysis of 500 to 650 of the donors, high-throughput TCR beta sequencing was used to judge whether each TCR beta V gene segment behaved as functional or pseudogenic. Donor age, sex, ethnicity and CMV serostatus were collected together with the repertoire data. A later genetic analysis used genome-wide SNP genotypes for about 65% of the 666 donors, treating that subset as a discovery cohort. Every discovery cohort repertoire had been produced on one sequencing platform. Class I and class II HLA loci were covered by the typing at four-digit resolution. The number of typed donors differed by locus: about 620-640 for A, B, C, DRB1 and DQB1; 522 for DQA1; 606 for DPA1; and roughly 470 for DPB1. A handful of DR-DQ haplotypes were treated as single units for association and clustering because of strong linkage in the cohort. Among approximately 370 genotyped donors of the cohort, an average of about 220,000 unique TCR beta nucleotide sequences was sequenced per donor, of which about 19% were non-productive.

In total, fewer than 750 healthy bone marrow donors made up the cohort. At the time of sampling, all cohort members were nominally healthy, though unrecorded immune exposures were likely present. The donor was CMV seronegative and was included in the group of several hundred seronegative cohort members. Each donor provided a peripheral blood sample, and peripheral blood mononuclear cells were used for TCR beta sequencing. The Qiagen DNeasy Blood Extraction Kit was used to extract genomic DNA from the blood cell samples. Libraries were built with the immunoSEQ multiplex PCR assay. A mixture of 60 forward primers for TCR Vbeta segments and 13 reverse primers for TCR Jbeta segments was used in the multiplex PCR. A multiplex PCR assay on genomic DNA amplified the CDR3 region of rearranged TCR beta genes. The Illumina HiSeq System was used to sequence the amplified TCR beta libraries as 87-base-pair reads. As for the authors' bioinformatics: A later analysis tallied roughly 80 million unique TCR beta chains across the approximately 670 repertoires, and 10 million to 11 million of those chains were shared by two or more donors. To remove PCR and sequencing errors, raw reads were error-corrected and collapsed into unique sequences using a nearest-neighbor algorithm that merged closely related sequences. To assign V, D and J gene segments, CDR3 sequences were aligned to IMGT reference sequences. Each retained sequence needed at least a six-nucleotide match to both a V gene segment and a J gene segment. Rearrangements were called productive when the CDR3 lacked stop codons and stayed in frame with V and J; all others were non-productive. Following IMGT convention, CDR3 was defined as the stretch from the second conserved V-encoded cysteine up to the conserved J-encoded phenylalanine. In an earlier analysis of 500 to 650 of the donors, sequences lacking an unambiguous match to a single V gene segment were excluded. An earlier analysis of approximately 590 of the donors called V segments functional above 56.7% productive rearrangements and segregating when the between-donor standard deviation exceeded 5%. To diagnose cytomegalovirus status from the catalog of TCR beta chain sequences, a statistical classification framework was built. In a later analysis, TCR nucleotide sequences were compared against IMGT/GENE-DB human TR gene sequences so that V and J genes could be assigned. The TCRdist pipeline was used in a later analysis to assign CDR3 sequences and most-parsimonious VDJ recombination scenarios. A later analysis defined each TCR beta chain by its CDR3 amino acid sequence plus V-gene family, and excluded reads lacking a unique V-gene family. As a way to deal with suspected cross-contamination and a sequencing artifact, a later analysis dropped approximately 570 nucleotide sequences that were highly shared and had low generation probability. In a later analysis, a clonal expansion index for each public chain was calculated from normalized within-repertoire ranks of inferred template counts. A later analysis computed generation probabilities with a VDJ recombination model fitted to out-of-frame rearrangements, and checked the results against IGoR. A later analysis scored TCR-TCR, TCR-HLA and TCR-CMV co-occurrence with hypergeometric tests, applying a repertoire-size bias correction to TCR pairs. To estimate false discovery rates, a later analysis permuted the HLA or CMV assignments 20 times. In a later analysis, co-occurring TCRs were grouped using DBSCAN, and TCRdist sequence similarity was added for clustering within HLA-allele-positive subsets. Repertoires with fewer than 30,000 or more than 120,000 public chains were left out of co-occurrence clustering, as were five repertoires with anomalous nucleotide sharing. Sourced from immuneACCESS, this table was stored by TCRdb with only in-frame sequences that have V and J called. A share of the clones is absent; for the studies checked, an unresolved V gene accounts for under half, and the remainder has no known explanation. The DNA was the basis for D and trimming; V, J and clone size are from that table. The sample profile shows some 190,000 clones; about 85% of them were found once. In total, the top ten clones hold 1.5% to 2% of the sample.

The paper's findings and limits, for the study overall: A further reported finding was that TCR beta sequences accurately predicted the HLA-A and HLA-B alleles for most subjects in the first cohort. In a later analysis, HLA-associated TCR beta chains were found to be more clonally expanded and to have lower generation probabilities than equally common non-associated chains. Roughly uniform sequencing depth across donors was assumed in presence/absence analyses, although this assumption may not hold. An association between a missense DCLRE1C variant and V-gene and J-gene trimming of TCR beta chains was found in a later genetic analysis and replicated in an independent cohort. For the cohort, immune exposure information was limited to CMV serostatus. Compared with the roughly 720-donor mean, donors in an Asian-associated ancestry cluster had fewer N-insertions in productive TCRs, according to a later genetic analysis. Seventeen rarely observed V segments, including chromosome 9 orphons, were excluded from the earlier analysis of just under 600 of the donors because counts were too low. In a later analysis, several top co-occurrence clusters were reported to appear linked to parvovirus B19, influenza, CMV and Epstein-Barr virus. Cytomegalovirus status was reported to be diagnosed by the classifier with high specificity and sensitivity in both the original and validation cohorts. Correlated functional status among segregating V segments might reflect linkage disequilibrium, but an unknown experimental factor could not be ruled out. A few of the identified cytomegalovirus-associated TCR beta chains were confirmed in vitro to be specific for cytomegalovirus antigens. According to a later analysis, TCR association rates differed among HLA loci, with DRB1 alleles showing the most associated TCRs and HLA-C alleles showing the fewest. The authors suggested that the approach could potentially be generalized to other disease states and immunological phenotypes. The study gave a list of roughly 150 TCR beta chains associated with cytomegalovirus. In a later analysis, most CMV-associated TCR beta chains were found to appear HLA-restricted, with HLA associations seemingly driven largely by CMV exposure. This cohort had only TCR beta chains sequenced, and the lack of alpha or paired-chain data limited which features could be detected. In an earlier analysis of several hundred of the donors, most TCR beta V segments were observed in productive rearrangements about 90% or about 30% of the time, broadly matching IMGT annotations. Specific HLA alleles were associated with some 15,000 TCR beta sequences at a false discovery rate of 0.05 in a later analysis. When HLA alleles, especially DR and DQ, strongly co-occurred, TCR associations were difficult to assign to individual alleles. Because HLA typing was missing for some donors at each locus, association tests included only the typed subset. Across donors, most TCR sequences were observed very rarely, whereas some public TCRs were present in many individuals. A cluster of highly shared sequence variants was judged likely to represent a technical artifact of the sequencing pipeline.

This sequence was found in a woman aged 45-65 years in good health and CMV-seronegative. The material sequenced was PBMCs.

The CDR3 region: CASSLSGDSFYEQYF. DNA sequence: TGTGCCAGCAGCTTAAGTGGAGACTCATTCTACGAGCAGTACTTC. The chain employs TRBV11-1 and TRBJ2-7; the D gene remains uncertain. CDR1 and CDR2 (SGHAT, FQDESV) derive from the germline V gene (reference sequence). Spanning cysteine to phenylalanine, the CDR3 consists of 15 amino acids. The sequence is cut down to CDR3 DNA, 45 bases in frame from base 1. At the junction V is shortened by 2 bases and J by 3 bases, with 14 bases in between.